The present T cell receptor beta chain was sequenced within a study of blood T cells in healthy people across ages. A second PCR, run for about 6 to 12 cycles, used a sample-barcoded 5' primer plus a J-beta primer mix. MiXCR, run by TCRdb on the 5' RACE reads, gives a single entry per CDR3 protein. The sample has roughly 1.5 million distinct CDR3 sequences; roughly 43% are singletons. This CDR3 is 15 amino acids long. The V gene's germline CDR1 is MNHEY and CDR2 SVGAGI. Trimming took 8 bases from V and 4 from J; bases not matched to a gene: 9. The specimen was blood. The V call is TRBV6-5, the J call TRBJ2-1; 9 positions agree with TRBD1. The receptor was isolated from a woman younger than 35 in good health. The CDR3 nucleotides read TGTGCCAGCCAGCCCGGGACAGGGCTATACAATGAGCAGTTCTTC. It translates to CASQPGTGLYNEQFF.